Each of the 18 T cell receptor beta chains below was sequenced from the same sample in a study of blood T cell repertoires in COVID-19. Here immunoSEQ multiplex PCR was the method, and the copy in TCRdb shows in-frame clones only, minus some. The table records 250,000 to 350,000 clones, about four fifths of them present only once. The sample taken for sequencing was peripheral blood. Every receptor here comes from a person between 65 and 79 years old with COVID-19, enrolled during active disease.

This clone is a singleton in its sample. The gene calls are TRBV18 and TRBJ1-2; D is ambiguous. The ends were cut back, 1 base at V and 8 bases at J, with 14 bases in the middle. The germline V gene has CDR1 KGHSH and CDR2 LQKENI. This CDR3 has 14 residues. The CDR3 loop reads CASSPLAGPGGYTF. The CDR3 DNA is TGTGCCAGCTCACCACTTGCTGGACCGGGAGGCTACACCTTC.

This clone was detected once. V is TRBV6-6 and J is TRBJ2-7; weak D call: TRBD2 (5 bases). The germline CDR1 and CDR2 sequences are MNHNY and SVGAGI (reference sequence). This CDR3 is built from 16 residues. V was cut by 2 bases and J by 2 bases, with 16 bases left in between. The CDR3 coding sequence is TGTGCCAGCAGTTACGGTACTAGAGTTGGCACCTACGAGCAGTACTTC. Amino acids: CASSYGTRVGTYEQYF.

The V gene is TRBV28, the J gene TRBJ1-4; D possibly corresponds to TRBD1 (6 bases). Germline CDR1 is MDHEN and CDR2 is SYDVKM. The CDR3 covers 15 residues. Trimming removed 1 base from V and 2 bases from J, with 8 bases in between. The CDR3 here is CASSLSGVTNEKLFF. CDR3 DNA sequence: TGTGCCAGCAGTTTATCAGGGGTTACTAATGAAAAACTGTTTTTT.

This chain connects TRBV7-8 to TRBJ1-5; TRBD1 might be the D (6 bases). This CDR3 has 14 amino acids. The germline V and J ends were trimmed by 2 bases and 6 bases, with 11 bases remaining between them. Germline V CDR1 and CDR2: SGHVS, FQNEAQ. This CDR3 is CASSLTGRGQPQHF. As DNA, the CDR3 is TGTGCCAGCAGCTTAACAGGGAGAGGTCAGCCCCAGCATTTT. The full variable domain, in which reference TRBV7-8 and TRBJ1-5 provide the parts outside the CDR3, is GAGVSQSPRYKVAKRGQDVALRCDPISGHVSLFWYQQALGQGPEFLTYFQNEAQLDKSGLPSDRFFAERPEGSVSTLKIQRTQQEDSAVYLCASSLTGRGQPQHFGDGTRLSIL.

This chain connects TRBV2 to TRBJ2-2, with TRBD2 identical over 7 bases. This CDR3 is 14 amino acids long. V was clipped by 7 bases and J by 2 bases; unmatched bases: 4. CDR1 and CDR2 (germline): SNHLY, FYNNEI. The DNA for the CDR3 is TGTGCCAGCAAAGAGACTAGCAACACCGGGGAGCTGTTTTTT. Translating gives CASKETSNTGELFF.

The DNA of the CDR3 is TGCGCCAGCAGCCCCGGACTCCCGGGCTCCTACGAGCAGTACTTC. It encodes CASSPGLPGSYEQYF. This sequence joins TRBV5-1 and TRBJ2-7, with D possibly being TRBD2 (5 bases). Per germline, CDR1 SGHRS and CDR2 YFSETQ. The CDR3 extends over 15 amino acids. The V gene lost 4 bases and the J gene lost 0 bases, with 14 bases spanning the gap.

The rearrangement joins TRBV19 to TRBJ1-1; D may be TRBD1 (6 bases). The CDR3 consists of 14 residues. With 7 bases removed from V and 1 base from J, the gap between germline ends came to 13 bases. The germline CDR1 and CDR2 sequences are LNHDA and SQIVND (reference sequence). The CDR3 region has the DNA TGTGCCAGTATCAACAGGGAGCGGAACACTGAAGCTTTCTTT. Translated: CASINRERNTEAFF.

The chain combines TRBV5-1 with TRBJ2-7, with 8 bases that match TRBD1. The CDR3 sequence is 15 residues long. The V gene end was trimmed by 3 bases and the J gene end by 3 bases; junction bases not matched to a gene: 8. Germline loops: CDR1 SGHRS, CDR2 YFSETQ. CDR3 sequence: CASSSSDRGHYEQYF. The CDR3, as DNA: TGCGCCAGCAGCTCCTCAGACAGGGGCCACTACGAGCAGTACTTC.

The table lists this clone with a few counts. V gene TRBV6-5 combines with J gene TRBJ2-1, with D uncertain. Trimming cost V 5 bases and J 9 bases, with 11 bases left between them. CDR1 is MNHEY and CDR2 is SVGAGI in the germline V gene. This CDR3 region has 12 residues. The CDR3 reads CASSPTLGEQFF. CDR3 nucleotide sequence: TGTGCCAGCAGTCCGACTCTCGGTGAGCAGTTCTTC.

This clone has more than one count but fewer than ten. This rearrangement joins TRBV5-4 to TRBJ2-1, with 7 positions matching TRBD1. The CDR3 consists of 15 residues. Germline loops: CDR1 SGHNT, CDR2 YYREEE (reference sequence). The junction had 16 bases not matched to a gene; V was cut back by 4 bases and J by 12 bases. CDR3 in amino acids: CASSPGQNGVSGQFF. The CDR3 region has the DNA TGTGCCAGCAGCCCGGGACAGAACGGCGTGAGTGGGCAGTTCTTC.

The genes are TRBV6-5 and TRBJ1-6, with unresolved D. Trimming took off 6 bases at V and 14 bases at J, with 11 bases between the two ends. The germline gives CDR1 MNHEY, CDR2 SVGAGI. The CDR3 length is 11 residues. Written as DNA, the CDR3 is TGTGCCAGCAGAGACACCTTCGCCCTCCACTTT. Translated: CASRDTFALHF.

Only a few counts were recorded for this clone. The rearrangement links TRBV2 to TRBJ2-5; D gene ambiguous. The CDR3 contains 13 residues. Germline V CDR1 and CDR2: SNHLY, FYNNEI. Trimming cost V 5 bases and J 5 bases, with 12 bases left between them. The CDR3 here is CASSTRVDETQYF. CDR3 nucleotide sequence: TGTGCCAGCAGTACACGGGTCGATGAGACCCAGTACTTC.

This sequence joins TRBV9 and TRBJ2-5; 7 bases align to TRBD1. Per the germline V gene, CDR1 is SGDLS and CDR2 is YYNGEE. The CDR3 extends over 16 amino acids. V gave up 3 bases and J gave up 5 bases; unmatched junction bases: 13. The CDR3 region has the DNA TGTGCCAGCAGCGACGACAGGGACCCCGCCAAGGAGACCCAGTACTTC. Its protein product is CASSDDRDPAKETQYF.

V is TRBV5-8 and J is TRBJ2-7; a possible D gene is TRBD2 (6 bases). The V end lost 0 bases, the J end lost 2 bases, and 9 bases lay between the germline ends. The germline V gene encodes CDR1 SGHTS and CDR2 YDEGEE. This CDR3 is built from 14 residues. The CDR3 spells CASSLVGLPYEQYF. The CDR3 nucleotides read TGTGCCAGCAGCTTGGTGGGACTTCCCTACGAGCAGTACTTC.

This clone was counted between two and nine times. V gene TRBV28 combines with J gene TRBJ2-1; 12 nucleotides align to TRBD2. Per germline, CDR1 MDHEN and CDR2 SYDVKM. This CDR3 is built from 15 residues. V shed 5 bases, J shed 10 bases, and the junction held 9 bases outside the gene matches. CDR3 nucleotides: TGTGCCAGCAGTCCACTAGCGGGGGGTGTTAGGGAGCAGTTCTTC. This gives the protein CASSPLAGGVREQFF.

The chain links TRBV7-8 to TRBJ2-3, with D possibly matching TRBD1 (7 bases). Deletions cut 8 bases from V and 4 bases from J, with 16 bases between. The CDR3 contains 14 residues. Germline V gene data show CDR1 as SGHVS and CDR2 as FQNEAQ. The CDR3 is CASLRGRGADTQYF. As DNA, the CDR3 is TGTGCCAGCTTAAGGGGGCGGGGCGCAGATACGCAGTATTTT. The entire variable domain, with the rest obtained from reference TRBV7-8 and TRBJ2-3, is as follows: GAGVSQSPRYKVAKRGQDVALRCDPISGHVSLFWYQQALGQGPEFLTYFQNEAQLDKSGLPSDRFFAERPEGSVSTLKIQRTQQEDSAVYLCASLRGRGADTQYFGPGTRLTVL.

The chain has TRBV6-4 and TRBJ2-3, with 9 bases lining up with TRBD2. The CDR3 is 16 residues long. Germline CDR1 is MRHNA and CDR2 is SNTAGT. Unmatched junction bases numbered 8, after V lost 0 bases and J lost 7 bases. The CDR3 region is CASSDSRASGAHTQYF. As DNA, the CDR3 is TGTGCCAGCAGTGACTCCAGGGCTAGCGGGGCTCATACGCAGTATTTT.

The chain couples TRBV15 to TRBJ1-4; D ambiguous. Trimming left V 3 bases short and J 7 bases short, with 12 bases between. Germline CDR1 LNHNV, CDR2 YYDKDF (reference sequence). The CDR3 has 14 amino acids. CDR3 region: CATSRARYGEKLFF. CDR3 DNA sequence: TGTGCCACCAGCAGGGCCCGATATGGTGAAAAACTGTTTTTT.